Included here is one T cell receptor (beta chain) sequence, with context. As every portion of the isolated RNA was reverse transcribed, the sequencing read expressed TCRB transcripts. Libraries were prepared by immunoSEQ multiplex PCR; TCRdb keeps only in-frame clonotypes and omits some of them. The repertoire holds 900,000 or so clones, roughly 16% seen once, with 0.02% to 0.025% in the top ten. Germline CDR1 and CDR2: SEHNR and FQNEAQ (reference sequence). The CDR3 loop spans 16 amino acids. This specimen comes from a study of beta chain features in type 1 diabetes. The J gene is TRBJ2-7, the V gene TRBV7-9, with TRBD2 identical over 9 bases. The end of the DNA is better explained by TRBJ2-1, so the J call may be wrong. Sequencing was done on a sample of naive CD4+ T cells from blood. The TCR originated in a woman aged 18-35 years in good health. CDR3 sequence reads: CASSLGAGGPLTEQFF. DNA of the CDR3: TGTGCCAGCAGCTTAGGTGCGGGAGGGCCTCTAACTGAGCAGTTCTTC.